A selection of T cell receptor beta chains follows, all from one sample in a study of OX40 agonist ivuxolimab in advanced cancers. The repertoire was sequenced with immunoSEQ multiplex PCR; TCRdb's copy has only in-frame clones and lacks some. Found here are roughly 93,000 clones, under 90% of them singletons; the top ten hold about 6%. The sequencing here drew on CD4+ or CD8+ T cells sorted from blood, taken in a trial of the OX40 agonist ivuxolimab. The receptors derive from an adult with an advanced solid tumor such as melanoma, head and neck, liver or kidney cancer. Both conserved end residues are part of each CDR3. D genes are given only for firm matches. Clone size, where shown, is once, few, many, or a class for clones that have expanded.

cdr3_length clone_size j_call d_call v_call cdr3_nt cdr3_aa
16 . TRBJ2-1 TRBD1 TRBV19 TGTGCCAGTAGCCCCTCTGGGGGACAGGGGAACAATGAGCAGTTCTTC CASSPSGGQGNNEQFF
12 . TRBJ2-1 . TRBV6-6 TGTGCCAGCAGTTTTAGCGGTAGGGAGCAGTTCTTC CASSFSGREQFF
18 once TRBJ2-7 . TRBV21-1 TGTGCCAGCAGCAATCCGTGCTTGCGGGAGGTATCGCAGTACGAGCAGTACTTC CASSNPCLREVSQYEQYF
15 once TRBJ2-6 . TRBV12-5 TGTGCTAGTGGCAGCCCAGGGTCTGGGGCCAACGTCCTGACTTTC CASGSPGSGANVLTF
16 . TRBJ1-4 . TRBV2 TGTGCCAGCAGCATTCAGGGGCCGCCGGCTAATGAAAAACTGTTTTTT CASSIQGPPANEKLFF
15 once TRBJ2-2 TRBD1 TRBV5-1 TGCGCCAGCAGCTTGGGGACAGGGGCCACCGGGGAGCTGTTTTTT CASSLGTGATGELFF
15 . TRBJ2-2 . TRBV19 TGTGCCAGTAGTGATCCGGGACGGAACACCGGGGAGCTGTTTTTT CASSDPGRNTGELFF
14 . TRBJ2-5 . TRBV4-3 TGCGCCAGCAGCCACCAGGGAGCCCAAGAGACCCAGTACTTC CASSHQGAQETQYF
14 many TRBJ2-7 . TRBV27 TGTGCCAGCAGTTTCCGAGGGGCGTCCTACGAGCAGTACTTC CASSFRGASYEQYF
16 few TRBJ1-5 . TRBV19 TGTGCCACCCAGGGGTATCAGGCGAGTAGCAATCAGCCCCAGCATTTT CATQGYQASSNQPQHF
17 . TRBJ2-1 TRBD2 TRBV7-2 TGTGCCAGCAGCTTAGAAGGGGCCGGGAGGGCCTTCCATGAGCAGTTCTTC CASSLEGAGRAFHEQFF
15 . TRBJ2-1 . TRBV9 TGTGCCAGCAGCGCCGGGACACGAACCTACAATGAGCAGTTCTTC CASSAGTRTYNEQFF
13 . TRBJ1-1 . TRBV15 TGTGCCACCAGCAGGACAGTGAACACTGAAGCTTTCTTT CATSRTVNTEAFF
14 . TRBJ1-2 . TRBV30 TGTGCCTGGAGTGGGCCAGGGGCGGGCTATGGCTACACCTTC CAWSGPGAGYGYTF
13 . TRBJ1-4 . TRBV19 TGTGCCAGTAGTATAGTTTCGGTTGGTGAACTGTTTTTT CASSIVSVGELFF
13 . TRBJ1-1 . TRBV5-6 TGTGCCAGCAGCTTGGGGGCTGGGACTGAAGCTTTCTTT CASSLGAGTEAFF
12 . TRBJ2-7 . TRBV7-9 TGTGCCAGCAGCCAGGGGGGGGACGAGCAGTACTTC CASSQGGDEQYF
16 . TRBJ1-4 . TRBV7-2 TGTGCCAGCAGTCTTTCAGGGGCCTCAACTAATGAAAAACTGTTTTTT CASSLSGASTNEKLFF
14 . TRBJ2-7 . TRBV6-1 TGTGCCAGCAGTGAAGGAGGGACCACCTACGAGCAGTACTTC CASSEGGTTYEQYF
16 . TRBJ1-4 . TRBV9 TGTGCCAGCAGCGCGTCCACCCACAGGGTTGGAGAAAAACTGTTTTTT CASSASTHRVGEKLFF
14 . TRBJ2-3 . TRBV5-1 TGCGCCAGCAGCTTCGAGACATCGGTGCATACGCAGTATTTT CASSFETSVHTQYF
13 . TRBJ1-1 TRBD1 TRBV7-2 TGTGCCAGCAGCTTAAACAGGGGATCTGAAGCTTTCTTT CASSLNRGSEAFF
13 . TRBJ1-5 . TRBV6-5 TGTGCCAGCAGGAGGACGGGGGGAACGCCCCAGCATTTT CASRRTGGTPQHF
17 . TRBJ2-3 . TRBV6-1 TGTGCCAGCAGTGAAAGATACGGGGGAGGGGGTGCGGATACGCAGTATTTT CASSERYGGGGADTQYF
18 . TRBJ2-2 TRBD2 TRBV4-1 TGCGCCAGCAGCCAAGAGTCTAGCGGGAGTAGTCACACCGGGGAGCTGTTTTTT CASSQESSGSSHTGELFF
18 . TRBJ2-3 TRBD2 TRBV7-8 TGTGCCAGCAGCTCAGGTCCTAGCGGGGGCCCTGGCACAGATACGCAGTATTTT CASSSGPSGGPGTDTQYF
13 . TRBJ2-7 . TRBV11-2 TGTGCCGGCTCTTCGGACCGAACGGGCGAGCAGTACTTC CAGSSDRTGEQYF
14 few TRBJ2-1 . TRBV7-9 TGTGCCAGCAGCCTGCTCGGGCAGTACAATGAGCAGTTCTTC CASSLLGQYNEQFF
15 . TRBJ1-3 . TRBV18 TGTGCCAGCTCACCAAGCCTCTTCTCTGGAAACACCATATATTTT CASSPSLFSGNTIYF
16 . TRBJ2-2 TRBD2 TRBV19 TGTGCCAGTAGTAAGGGCACTAGCGGAGCGACCGGGGAGCTGTTTTTT CASSKGTSGATGELFF
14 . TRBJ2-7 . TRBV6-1 TGTGCCAGCAGTGAAGGCGGGACCTTCTACGAGCAGTACTTC CASSEGGTFYEQYF
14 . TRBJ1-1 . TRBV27 TGTGCCAGCAGTTCCCGGAACAAAGAAACTGAAGCTTTCTTT CASSSRNKETEAFF
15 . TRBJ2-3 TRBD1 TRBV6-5 TGTGCCAGCAGCCCGGGGACAGAGATCACAGATACGCAGTATTTT CASSPGTEITDTQYF
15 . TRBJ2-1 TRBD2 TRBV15 TGTGCCACCTCGAGGGGAGGGCCATCGGAGAATGAGCAGTTCTTC CATSRGGPSENEQFF
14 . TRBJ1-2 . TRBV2 TGTGCCAGCAGTGAGAGTCCGGACTTGGGAGGCTACACCTTC CASSESPDLGGYTF
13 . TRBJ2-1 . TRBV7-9 TGTGCCAGCAGCTCTTGGGGGAGGAATGAGCAGTTCTTC CASSSWGRNEQFF
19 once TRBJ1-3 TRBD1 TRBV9 TGTGCCAGCAGCGTAAGGGAGACAGGGGGCTTCCACTCTGGAAACACCATATATTTT CASSVRETGGFHSGNTIYF
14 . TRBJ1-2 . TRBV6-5 TGTGCCAGCAGTTACGGGGATTCCTTCTATGGCTACACCTTC CASSYGDSFYGYTF
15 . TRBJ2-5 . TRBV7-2 TGTGCCAGCAGCCCGCCTGGTGGGTACCAAGAGACCCAGTACTTC CASSPPGGYQETQYF
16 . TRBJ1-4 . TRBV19 TGTGCCAGTAGCCACAATTCTGGGGCGACTAATGAAAAACTGTTTTTT CASSHNSGATNEKLFF
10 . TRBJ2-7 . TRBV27 TGTGCCAGCGGGGCCGTGGAGCAGTACTTC CASGAVEQYF
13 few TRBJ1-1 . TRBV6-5 TGTGCCAGCAGTTACCCAAGTGGGGATGAAGCTTTCTTT CASSYPSGDEAFF
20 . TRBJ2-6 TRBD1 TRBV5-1 TGCGCCAGCAGCTTGGACCTCCTCCGGGACAGGGAATCTGGGGCCAACGTCCTGACTTTC CASSLDLLRDRESGANVLTF
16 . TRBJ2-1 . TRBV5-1 TGCGCCAGCAGCTTGGGGGTAGCAGCCTCCTACAATGAGCAGTTCTTC CASSLGVAASYNEQFF
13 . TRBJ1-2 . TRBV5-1 TGCGCCAGCAGCCCAGATATAAACTATGGCTACACCTTC CASSPDINYGYTF
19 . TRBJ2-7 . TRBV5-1 TGCGCCAGCAGCTTGGGCGACAGGGGGCGGACTAGCGTCTCCTACGAGCAGTACTTC CASSLGDRGRTSVSYEQYF
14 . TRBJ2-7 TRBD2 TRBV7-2 TGTGCCAGCAGCAGGCGGGAGGGCCTTCACGAGCAGTACTTC CASSRREGLHEQYF
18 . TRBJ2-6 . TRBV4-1 TGCGCCAGCAGCCAAGATAGGGCAGGGATTGCTGGGGCCAACGTCCTGACTTTC CASSQDRAGIAGANVLTF
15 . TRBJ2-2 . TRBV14 TGTGCCAGCAGCCAAGATCCCAGCAACACCGGGGAGCTGTTTTTT CASSQDPSNTGELFF
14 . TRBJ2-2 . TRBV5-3 TGTGCCAGAAGTACCCAGTCGGGCACCGGGGAGCTGTTTTTT CARSTQSGTGELFF
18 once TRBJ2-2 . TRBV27 TGTGCCAGCAGTTTAACTCTTTTGGGGGGGCTGCACACCGGGGAGCTGTTTTTT CASSLTLLGGLHTGELFF
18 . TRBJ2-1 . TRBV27 TGTGCCAGCAGTTTACAGAGAACAGGGCTGAACTCCTACAATGAGCAGTTCTTC CASSLQRTGLNSYNEQFF
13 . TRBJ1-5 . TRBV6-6 TGTGCCAGCAGTCAGTTACGCGGGCAGCCCCAGCATTTT CASSQLRGQPQHF
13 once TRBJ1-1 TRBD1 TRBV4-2 TGTGCCAGCAGCCAAGCCGACAGGGGAGAGGCTTTCTTT CASSQADRGEAFF
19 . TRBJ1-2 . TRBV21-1 TGTGCCAGCAGCCCCAAGAGGAGGACAGGGGAATACACTAACTATGGCTACACCTTC CASSPKRRTGEYTNYGYTF
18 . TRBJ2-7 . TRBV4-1 TGCGCCAGCAGCCAAGATCGAGGCAGAACTACTACAGACTACGAGCAGTACTTC CASSQDRGRTTTDYEQYF
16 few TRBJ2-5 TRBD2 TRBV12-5 TGTGCTAGTGGTTTGGGGAGCGGGGCGAATCAAGAGACCCAGTACTTC CASGLGSGANQETQYF
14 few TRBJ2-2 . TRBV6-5 TGTGCCAGCGGCCGACTAGCGAACACCGGGGAGCTGTTTTTT CASGRLANTGELFF
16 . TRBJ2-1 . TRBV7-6 TGTGCCAGCAGCTTAGCGAGGGCGGACACTGGGGATGAGCAGTTCTTC CASSLARADTGDEQFF